Listed below are T cell receptor beta chains from one sample, sequenced in a study of T-cell reconstitution after alpha-beta-depleted transplantation in children. TCRdb re-analysed the PCR reads in MiXCR, keeping a single row per CDR3 protein. This table has fewer than 750,000 distinct CDR3 sequences, over 20% appearing once. Source: PBMCs, taken before TCRalphabeta/CD19-depleted stem cell transplant. These receptor sequences come from a boy less than two years old with Wiskott-Aldrich syndrome, due to receive a stem cell transplant. Each CDR3 is given with its conserved first and last residue. D genes are given only for firm matches. Part of the rows lack a size; the others show once, few, many or a class for expanded clones.

>TRBV27|TRBD1|TRBJ2-2|few
CASSPQGQSGELFF
TGTGCCAGCAGTCCCCAGGGACAGTCCGGGGAGCTGTTTTTT
>TRBV30|TRBD2|TRBJ2-1|few
CAWPGLASLRGEQFF
TGTGCCTGGCCAGGACTAGCGTCTTTGCGGGGTGAGCAGTTCTTC
>TRBV5-1|TRBD2|TRBJ2-3|once
CASSLGAGGPVDTQYF
TGCGCCAGCAGCTTGGGAGCGGGAGGGCCTGTAGATACGCAGTATTTT
>TRBV5-4|.|TRBJ1-1|few
CASSSLSGPRLGTEAFF
TGTGCCAGCAGCTCACTTTCGGGCCCCCGGCTGGGGACTGAAGCTTTCTTT
>TRBV28|TRBD2|TRBJ2-5|.
CASGILAGGYQETQYF
TGTGCCAGCGGGATACTAGCGGGAGGCTACCAAGAGACCCAGTACTTC
>TRBV3-1|.|TRBJ2-5|.
CASSQYRDWRETQYF
TGTGCCAGCAGCCAATACAGGGATTGGAGAGAGACCCAGTACTTC
>TRBV5-1|.|TRBJ2-3|.
CASSLDGGTMDTQYF
TGCGCCAGCAGCTTGGACGGCGGGACGATGGATACGCAGTATTTT
>TRBV24-1|TRBD2|TRBJ2-1|.
CATSDFQTSGNNEQFF
TGTGCCACCAGTGATTTTCAGACTAGCGGAAACAATGAGCAGTTCTTC
>TRBV20-1|.|TRBJ2-1|.
CSTRDSLSHNEQFF
TGCAGTACACGTGACTCACTTAGTCACAATGAGCAGTTCTTC
>TRBV29-1|.|TRBJ2-6|few
CSVAGTGANVLTF
TGCAGCGTTGCAGGGACTGGGGCCAACGTCCTGACTTTC
>TRBV6-1|.|TRBJ2-5|.
CASSEARGSGTQYF
TGTGCCAGCAGTGAGGCTAGGGGATCGGGGACCCAGTACTTC
>TRBV5-4|.|TRBJ2-1|few
CASSVDVGRLRYNEQFF
TGTGCCAGCAGCGTCGATGTCGGGAGACTCCGCTACAATGAGCAGTTCTTC
>TRBV12-3/TRBV12-4|.|TRBJ2-2|.
CASKASANTGELFF
TGTGCCAGCAAGGCTAGCGCGAACACCGGGGAGCTGTTTTTT
>TRBV12-3/TRBV12-4|.|TRBJ1-2|few
CASSPLSGIGGYTF
TGTGCCAGCAGTCCCCTGAGTGGGATTGGAGGCTACACCTTC
>TRBV7-8|.|TRBJ2-5|.
CASSPTRLEIETQYF
TGTGCCAGCAGCCCTACCCGACTAGAGATAGAGACCCAGTACTTC
>TRBV5-1|TRBD1|TRBJ2-7|few
CASSQGAGTGPYEQYF
TGCGCCAGCAGCCAGGGGGCCGGGACAGGACCCTACGAGCAGTACTTC
>TRBV12-3/TRBV12-4|.|TRBJ2-7|.
CASGRDSTFYEQYF
TGTGCCAGCGGGCGGGACAGCACTTTCTACGAGCAGTACTTC
>TRBV7-2|.|TRBJ1-2|.
CASSLGPGNNYGYTF
TGTGCCAGCAGCTTAGGTCCTGGGAATAACTATGGCTACACCTTC
>TRBV27|.|TRBJ2-1|.
CASSLKGRNNEQFF
TGTGCCAGCAGTTTAAAAGGACGGAACAATGAGCAGTTCTTC
>TRBV9|.|TRBJ2-3|.
CASSVGLSVSTDTQYF
TGTGCCAGCAGCGTAGGGTTGAGCGTAAGCACAGATACGCAGTATTTT
>TRBV12-3/TRBV12-4|.|TRBJ2-7|.
CASRMTGPYEQYF
TGTGCCAGCAGAATGACTGGCCCCTACGAGCAGTACTTC
>TRBV4-1|TRBD2|TRBJ2-1|few
CASRFGLAGHNEQFF
TGCGCCAGCAGATTCGGACTAGCGGGGCACAATGAGCAGTTCTTC
>TRBV6-1|.|TRBJ2-3|.
CASSQDSTPTDTQYF
TGTGCCAGCAGTCAGGACAGTACGCCCACAGATACGCAGTATTTT
>TRBV27|TRBD1|TRBJ2-3|.
CASSPGGAEADTQYF
TGTGCCAGCAGCCCAGGGGGCGCGGAGGCAGATACGCAGTATTTT
>TRBV15|TRBD1|TRBJ1-1|few
CATSFQTGGTEAFF
TGTGCCACCAGCTTTCAGACAGGGGGGACTGAAGCTTTCTTT
>TRBV15|.|TRBJ2-1|few
CATSRGTELNEQFF
TGTGCCACCAGCAGAGGAACAGAGCTAAATGAGCAGTTCTTC
>TRBV12-3/TRBV12-4|.|TRBJ2-5|few
CASSLWGSTQYF
TGTGCCAGCAGTTTATGGGGGAGTACCCAGTACTTC
>TRBV20-1|.|TRBJ1-5|.
CSAGGGLGNQPQHF
TGCAGTGCCGGAGGAGGGTTGGGCAATCAGCCCCAGCATTTT
>TRBV29-1|.|TRBJ2-7|few
CSVEQAPYEQYF
TGCAGCGTTGAGCAGGCGCCCTACGAGCAGTACTTC
>TRBV2|.|TRBJ2-7|.
CASSDFEQDPYEQYF
TGTGCCAGCAGTGATTTCGAGCAGGACCCCTACGAGCAGTACTTC
>TRBV29-1|.|TRBJ2-5|.
CSVEGPGMVETQYF
TGCAGCGTTGAAGGCCCAGGGATGGTGGAGACCCAGTACTTC
>TRBV20-1|TRBD1|TRBJ2-1|.
CSASKQGNEQFF
TGCAGTGCGAGCAAACAGGGGAATGAGCAGTTCTTC
>TRBV12-3/TRBV12-4|.|TRBJ1-2|.
CASSRDWSFGYTF
TGTGCCAGCAGTCGGGACTGGAGCTTCGGCTACACCTTC
>TRBV12-3/TRBV12-4|.|TRBJ2-7|few
CASSLGGRSSYEQYF
TGTGCCAGCAGTTTGGGTGGCAGGAGCTCCTACGAGCAGTACTTC
>TRBV6-5|.|TRBJ2-6|.
CASSYGGASGANVLTF
TGTGCCAGCAGTTACGGCGGGGCCTCTGGGGCCAACGTCCTGACTTTC
>TRBV7-6|.|TRBJ1-5|.
CASSQFARESQPQHF
TGTGCCAGCAGCCAATTTGCCAGGGAGAGTCAGCCCCAGCATTTT
>TRBV4-1|TRBD1|TRBJ2-7|few
CASSQVGTGTREQYF
TGCGCCAGCAGCCAAGTCGGGACAGGGACACGCGAGCAGTACTTC
>TRBV27|.|TRBJ2-1|few
CASRPGGTMGQFF
TGTGCCAGCAGACCCGGGGGAACGATGGGGCAGTTCTTC
>TRBV5-1|TRBD1|TRBJ2-7|few
CASSPGQSSYEQYF
TGCGCCAGCAGCCCGGGACAGTCTTCTTACGAGCAGTACTTC